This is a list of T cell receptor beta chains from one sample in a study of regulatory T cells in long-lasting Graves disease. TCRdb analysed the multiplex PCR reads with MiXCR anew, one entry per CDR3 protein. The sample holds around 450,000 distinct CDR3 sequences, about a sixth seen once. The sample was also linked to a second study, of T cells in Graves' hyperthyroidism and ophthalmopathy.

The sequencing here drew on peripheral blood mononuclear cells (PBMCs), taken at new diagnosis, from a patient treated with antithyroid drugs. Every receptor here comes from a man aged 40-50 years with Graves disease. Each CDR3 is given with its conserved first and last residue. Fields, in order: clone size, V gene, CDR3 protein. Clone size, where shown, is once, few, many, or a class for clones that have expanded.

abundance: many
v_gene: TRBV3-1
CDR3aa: CASSQVGHPLPMGTEAFF

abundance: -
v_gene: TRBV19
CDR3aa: CASSIRAGGMNTEAFF

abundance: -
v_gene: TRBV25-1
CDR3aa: CASSESRAARQREQYF

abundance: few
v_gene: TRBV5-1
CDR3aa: CASSRTGTDEKLFF

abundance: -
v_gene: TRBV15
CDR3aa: CATSRDLLPTDTQYF

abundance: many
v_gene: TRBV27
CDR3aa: CASSLLVPGGAPESYEQYF

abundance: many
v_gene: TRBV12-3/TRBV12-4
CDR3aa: CASSLDRGEAFF

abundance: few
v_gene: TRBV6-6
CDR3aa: CASSYSFYRRPNTGELFF

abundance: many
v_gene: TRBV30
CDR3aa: CAWSLTLGAEAFF

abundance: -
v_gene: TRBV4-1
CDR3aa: CTSSRSSLSTDTQYF

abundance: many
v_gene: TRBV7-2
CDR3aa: CASSPRTGVYEQYF

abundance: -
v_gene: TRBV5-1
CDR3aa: CASSNPGLAHGELFF

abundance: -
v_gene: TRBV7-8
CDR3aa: CASSETSGKTYEQYF

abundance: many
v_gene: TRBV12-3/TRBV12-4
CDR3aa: CASSDRGRVEQFF

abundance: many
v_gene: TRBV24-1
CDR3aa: CATSDSGQDNLNEQFF

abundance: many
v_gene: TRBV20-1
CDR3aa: CSAPPGDSAYTGELFF

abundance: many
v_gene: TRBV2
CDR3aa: CASSRGTSGRAGGELFF

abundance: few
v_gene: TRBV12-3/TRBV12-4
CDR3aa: CASRNLAGGVNEQFF

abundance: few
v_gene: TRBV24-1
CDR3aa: CATRAGTGSQDTQYF

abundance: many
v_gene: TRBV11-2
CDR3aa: CASSSLKRSIAGKSNEQYF

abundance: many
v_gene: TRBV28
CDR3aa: CATGLAGINEQFF

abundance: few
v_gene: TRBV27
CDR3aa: CASSRQNSPLHF

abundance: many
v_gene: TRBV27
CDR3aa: CASSFVPSGSGIDEQFF

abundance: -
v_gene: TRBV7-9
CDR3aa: CASSWGEAFF

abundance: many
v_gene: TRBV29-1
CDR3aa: CSVESRSIGEQFF

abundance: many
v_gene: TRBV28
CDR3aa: CASTEGGLRTEAFF

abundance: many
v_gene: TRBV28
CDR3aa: CASSFMRRTGINGYTF

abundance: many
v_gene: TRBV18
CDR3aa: CASSPGQGANTEAFF

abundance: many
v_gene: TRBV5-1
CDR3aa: CASSTEGNQPQHF

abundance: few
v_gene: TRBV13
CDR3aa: CASRIRDTNYGYTF

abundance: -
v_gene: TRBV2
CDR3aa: CATSTGTPFGAQYF

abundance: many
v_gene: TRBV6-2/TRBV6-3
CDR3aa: CASISVTGDLDTEAFF

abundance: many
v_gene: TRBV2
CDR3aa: CATWAGKLMDTQYF

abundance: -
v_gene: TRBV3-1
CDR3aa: CASSQDLAGGLNEQFF

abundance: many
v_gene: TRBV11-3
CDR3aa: CASSFLAGGFVSYNEQFF

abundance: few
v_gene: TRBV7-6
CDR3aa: CASSQGFLNEKLFF

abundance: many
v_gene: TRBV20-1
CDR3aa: CSADSGRPPIQYF

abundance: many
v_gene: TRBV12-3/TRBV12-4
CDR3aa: CASSLMPDGMNTEAFF

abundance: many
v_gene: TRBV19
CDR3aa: CASTPEGQETQYF

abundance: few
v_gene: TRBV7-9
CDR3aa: CASGGTGSANQPQHF

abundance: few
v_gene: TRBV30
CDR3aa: CAWKDETEVYGYTF

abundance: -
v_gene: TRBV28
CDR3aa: CASGSRGGGQPQHF

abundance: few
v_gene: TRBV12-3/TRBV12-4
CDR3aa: CASSFETGGGSSEQYF